This T cell receptor (beta chain) was captured in a study of cytomegalovirus exposure and HLA in healthy donors. Germline values: CDR1 LNHDA, CDR2 SQIVND (reference sequence). Losses at the gene ends were 3 bases for V and 2 bases for J; bases not matched to a gene: 5. There are 15 residues in the CDR3. The PCR ran on 60 Vbeta and 13 Jbeta primers. The repertoire was sequenced with immunoSEQ multiplex PCR; TCRdb's copy has only in-frame clones and lacks some. The sample lists about 130,000 clones, just under 80% occurring once. The TCR sequence derives from a young man in good health. The rearrangement links TRBV19 to TRBJ2-7; 9 bases line up with TRBD2. Sequencing was carried out using PBMCs. The CDR3: CASSIVLAGTYEQYF. CDR3 DNA sequence: TGTGCCAGTAGTATCGTCCTAGCGGGAACCTACGAGCAGTACTTC.